The clone carrying this TCR beta chain was observed a few times. These data are taken from a study of control samples from healthy donors and cancer patients. The table came from immunoSEQ multiplex PCR; TCRdb's copy has only in-frame clones and leaves some out. Here the sample spans a few thousand clones, about 77% being singletons. Source material: formalin-fixed, paraffin-embedded tissue. The receptor was derived from a male donor with melanoma.

In nucleotides, the CDR3 is TGCGCCAGCAGTGAGCAGGGGGAGGGGGATCAGCCCCAGCATTTT. This encodes CASSEQGEGDQPQHF. The chain uses TRBV10-2 and TRBJ1-5; 7 nucleotides agree with TRBD1. CDR3 length equals 15 residues. The germline CDR1 and CDR2 sequences are WSHSY and SAAADI. V gave up 2 bases and J gave up 5 bases; unmatched junction bases: 6.